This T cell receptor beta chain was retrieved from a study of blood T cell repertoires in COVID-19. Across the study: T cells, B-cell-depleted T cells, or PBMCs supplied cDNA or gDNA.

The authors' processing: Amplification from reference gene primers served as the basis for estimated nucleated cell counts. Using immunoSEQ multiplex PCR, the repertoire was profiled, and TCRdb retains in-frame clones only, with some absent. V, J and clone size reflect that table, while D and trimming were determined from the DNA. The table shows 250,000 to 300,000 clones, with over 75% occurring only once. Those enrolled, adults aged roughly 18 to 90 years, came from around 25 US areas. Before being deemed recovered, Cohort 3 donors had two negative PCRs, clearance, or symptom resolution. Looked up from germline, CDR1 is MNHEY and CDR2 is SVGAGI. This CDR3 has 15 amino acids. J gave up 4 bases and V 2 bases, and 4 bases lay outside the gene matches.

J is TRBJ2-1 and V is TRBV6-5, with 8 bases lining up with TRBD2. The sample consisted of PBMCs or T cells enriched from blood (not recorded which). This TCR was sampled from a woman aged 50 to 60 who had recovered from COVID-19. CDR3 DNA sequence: TGTGCCAGCAGTTACAGGGCTAGCGGGTACAATGAGCAGTTCTTC. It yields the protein CASSYRASGYNEQFF.